The 20 T cell receptor beta chains below come from one sample, sequenced in a study of blood T cell repertoires in COVID-19. TCRdb's table, derived via immunoSEQ multiplex PCR, lists solely in-frame clones and lacks some. The sample has more than 60,000 clones, about 83% seen once; the top ten hold roughly 5.3%. The sample comprised peripheral blood. The receptors come from a woman over 75 with active or convalescent COVID-19.

The V and J genes are TRBV2 and TRBJ2-2; 7 bases are a match to TRBD2. The CDR3 is 15 amino acids. The germline V gene encodes CDR1 SNHLY and CDR2 FYNNEI. V shed 6 bases and J 1 base; nucleotides not matched to a gene: 5. The CDR3 protein is CASSHSSGNTGELFF. DNA for the CDR3: TGTGCCAGCAGCCATTCTAGCGGGAACACCGGGGAGCTGTTTTTT.

This clone was counted a single time. CDR3 nucleotide sequence: TGTGCCAGCAGCTTGGACGGGGTGGGAGAAGCTTTCTTT. This gives the protein CASSLDGVGEAFF. The chain combines TRBV5-4 with TRBJ1-1; D gene ambiguous. Trimming stripped 0 bases from V and 8 bases from J, with 11 bases between. CDR3 length: 13 residues. Looked up from germline, CDR1 is SGHNT and CDR2 is YYREEE (reference sequence).

This sequence joins TRBV9 and TRBJ2-1, with 8 bases lining up with TRBD1. Germline V CDR1 and CDR2: SGDLS, YYNGEE. V gave up 0 bases and J gave up 9 bases; unmatched junction bases: 17. The CDR3 has 18 amino acids. CDR3 residues: CASSVGGLGDRRYLEQFF. As DNA, the CDR3 is TGTGCCAGCAGCGTAGGAGGTTTAGGGGACAGGAGGTACCTTGAGCAGTTCTTC.

This clone occurred a few times. The chain is built from TRBV27 and TRBJ1-1; D might be TRBD1 (5 bases). The CDR3 covers 18 residues. Germline CDR1 reads MNHEY; CDR2 reads SMNVEV (reference sequence). The V end lost 5 bases, the J end lost 4 bases, and 26 bases lay between the germline ends. The DNA of the CDR3 is TGTGCCAGCAGTGGAAGGGTCCTCATCGGGGGTACCCTCACTGAAGCTTTCTTT. Translation gives CASSGRVLIGGTLTEAFF.

The chain links TRBV28 to TRBJ2-7; TRBD2 aligns across 7 bases. The CDR3 extends over 17 amino acids. Germline-derived CDR1 and CDR2 are MDHEN and SYDVKM. After removal of 2 bases from V and 0 bases from J, the junction contained 10 bases not matched to a gene. Written as DNA, the CDR3 is TGTGCCAGCAGTTTACGCCGAGGGGCTAGCGGCTCCTACGAGCAGTACTTC. Amino acid sequence: CASSLRRGASGSYEQYF.

The V and J genes are TRBV30 and TRBJ1-5, with D possibly matching TRBD1 (5 bases). The CDR3 spans 12 residues. Trimming removed 5 bases at V and 9 bases at J, with 14 bases between. Germline V gene sequence: CDR1 GTSNPN, CDR2 SVGIG (reference sequence). The CDR3 protein is CAWGNRLGPQHF. The CDR3 coding sequence is TGTGCCTGGGGCAACAGGCTAGGGCCCCAGCATTTT.

J is TRBJ2-1 and V is TRBV6-2 or TRBV6-3; D not certain. Germline CDR1 and CDR2: MNHEY and SVGEGT. This CDR3 comprises 15 residues. Between the trimmed V and J ends, which lost 6 bases and 3 bases, there was a span of 15 bases. In DNA, the CDR3 is TGTGCCAGCAGCTTCCCAACGACATACTACAATGAGCAGTTCTTC. It translates to CASSFPTTYYNEQFF.

The V gene is TRBV4-3, the J gene TRBJ1-2; D is perhaps TRBD1 (5 bases). CDR3 length: 13 residues. V dropped 1 base and J dropped 4 bases, with 7 bases sitting between them. Germline CDR1 and CDR2: LGHNA and YSLEER. The CDR3: CASSQGQGYGYTF. CDR3 nucleotides: TGCGCCAGCAGCCAAGGGCAGGGCTATGGCTACACCTTC.

The chain carries TRBV10-3 and TRBJ2-1, with TRBD2 matching 13 bases. V lost 10 bases and J lost 5; bases outside the gene matches: 8. Germline V lookup: CDR1 ENHRY, CDR2 SYGVKD. The CDR3 extends over 15 amino acids. CDR3 nucleotides: TGTGCCACCGAGATGACTAGCGGGGGGAACAATGAGCAGTTCTTC. This encodes CATEMTSGGNNEQFF.

This clone has just a few counts. V usage is TRBV7-9 and J usage is TRBJ2-1; tentatively, D is TRBD2 (7 bases). The V end lost 5 bases, the J end lost 2 bases, and 13 bases lay between the germline ends. This CDR3 contains 15 residues. Germline lookup yields CDR1 SEHNR and CDR2 FQNEAQ (reference sequence). In DNA form, the CDR3 reads TGTGCCAGCAGCCGAGGGGGAGGGACCTACAATGAGCAGTTCTTC. Residues: CASSRGGGTYNEQFF. The entire variable domain, with the rest obtained from reference TRBV7-9 and TRBJ2-1, is as follows: DTGVSQNPRHKITKRGQNVTFRCDPISEHNRLYWYRQTLGQGPEFLTYFQNEAQLEKSRLLSDRFSAERPKGSFSTLEIQRTEQGDSAMYLCASSRGGGTYNEQFFGPGTRLTVL.

This clone appeared a single time. V and J are TRBV19 and TRBJ1-6; D ambiguous. Trimming cost V 4 bases and J 0 bases, with 7 bases left between them. Germline V gives CDR1 LNHDA, CDR2 SQIVND (reference sequence). There are 15 residues in the CDR3. For the CDR3, the DNA is TGTGCCAGTAGTACTCGCGACTCCTATAATTCACCCCTCCACTTT. It yields the protein CASSTRDSYNSPLHF.

The DNA of the CDR3 is TGTGCCAGCGCGAGGGATTCACCCCTCCACTTT. Protein product: CASARDSPLHF. The chain joins TRBV6-6 to TRBJ1-6; D is unclear. The CDR3 totals 11 residues. Germline V gene sequence: CDR1 MNHNY, CDR2 SVGAGI (reference sequence). The V and J ends lost 8 bases and 8 bases respectively, with 7 bases between them.

V and J are TRBV6-5 and TRBJ1-6; D uncertain. Per germline, CDR1 MNHEY and CDR2 SVGAGI. This CDR3 contains 15 residues. Trimming took 10 bases from V and 0 from J, leaving 13 bases between them. The CDR3 loop reads CATTKPSSYNSPLHF. CDR3 nucleotides: TGTGCCACAACAAAACCTAGCTCCTATAATTCACCCCTCCACTTT.

The genes are TRBV27 and TRBJ1-1, with a weak D call TRBD1 (6 bases). Trimming removed 0 bases at V and 2 bases at J, with 13 bases between. Germline assignment: CDR1 MNHEY and CDR2 SMNVEV (reference sequence). The CDR3 extends over 16 amino acids. CDR3 sequence: CASSLSLGGINTEAFF. The CDR3 DNA follows: TGTGCCAGCAGTTTATCCTTAGGGGGAATTAACACTGAAGCTTTCTTT.

V is TRBV28 and J is TRBJ1-4; a possible D gene is TRBD1 (6 bases). The germline V gene has CDR1 MDHEN and CDR2 SYDVKM. There are 15 residues in the CDR3. Trimming took off 6 bases at V and 3 bases at J, with 14 bases between the two ends. The CDR3 region has the DNA TGTGCCAGCAGCAATACAGGGTCAGCTAATGAAAAACTGTTTTTT. It yields the protein CASSNTGSANEKLFF.

The V and J genes are TRBV7-9 and TRBJ2-7; perhaps TRBD2 as D (6 bases). CDR1 and CDR2 (germline): SEHNR, FQNEAQ (reference sequence). This CDR3 has 15 amino acids. Between the trimmed V and J ends, which lost 5 bases and 2 bases, there was a span of 16 bases. CDR3 loop: CASSQPRLGTYEQYF. The CDR3 nucleotides read TGTGCCAGCAGCCAGCCCAGACTAGGGACCTACGAGCAGTACTTC.

The chain recombines TRBV2 with TRBJ2-5, with 12 nucleotides matching TRBD2. The V segment lost 5 bases and the J segment 2 bases; nucleotides outside the gene matches: 3. Looked up from germline, CDR1 is SNHLY and CDR2 is FYNNEI. CDR3 length: 15 amino acids. The chain's CDR3 is CASSSSGGGQETQYF. The CDR3 DNA reads as TGTGCCAGCAGTTCTAGCGGGGGGGGACAAGAGACCCAGTACTTC.

The rearrangement links TRBV12-3 or TRBV12-4 to TRBJ1-5; 8 nucleotides match TRBD1. The CDR3 has 13 residues. J was trimmed by 7 bases and V by 7 bases; bases with no gene match: 6. DNA of the CDR3: TGTGCCAGCACCGGGACAGGAAACCAGCCCCAGCATTTT. This encodes CASTGTGNQPQHF.

V gene TRBV19 combines with J gene TRBJ2-7; D call uncertain. This CDR3 has 13 amino acids. From germline, CDR1 is LNHDA and CDR2 SQIVND (reference sequence). The V end was cut by 3 bases, the J end by 3 bases, with 9 bases between. The CDR3 nucleotides are TGTGCCAGTAGTATTTCACAGAGCTACGAGCAGTACTTC. Translating it yields CASSISQSYEQYF.

This clone was counted between two and nine times. This chain joins TRBV30 and TRBJ2-7; 13 positions match TRBD2. The CDR3 extends over 14 amino acids. CDR1 is GTSNPN and CDR2 is SVGIG in the germline V gene (reference sequence). Unmatched junction bases numbered 9, after V lost 4 bases and J lost 9 bases. The CDR3: CAWTRGLAGARQYF. The CDR3 nucleotides are TGTGCCTGGACAAGAGGACTAGCGGGAGCTCGGCAGTACTTC.